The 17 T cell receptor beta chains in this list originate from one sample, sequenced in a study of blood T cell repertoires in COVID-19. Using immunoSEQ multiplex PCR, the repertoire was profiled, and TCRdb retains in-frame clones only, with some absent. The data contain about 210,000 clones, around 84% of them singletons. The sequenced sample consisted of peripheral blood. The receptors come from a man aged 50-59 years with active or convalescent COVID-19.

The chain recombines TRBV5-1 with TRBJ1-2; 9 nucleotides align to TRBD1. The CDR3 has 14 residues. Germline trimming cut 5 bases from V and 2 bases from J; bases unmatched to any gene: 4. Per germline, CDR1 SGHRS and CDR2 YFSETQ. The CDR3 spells CASRRDRENYGYTF. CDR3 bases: TGCGCCAGCAGGCGGGACAGGGAAAACTATGGCTACACCTTC.

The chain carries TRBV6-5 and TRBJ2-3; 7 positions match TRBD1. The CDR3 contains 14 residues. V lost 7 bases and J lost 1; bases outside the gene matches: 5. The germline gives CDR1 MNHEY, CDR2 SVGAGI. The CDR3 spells CASTLTGRTDTQYF. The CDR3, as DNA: TGTGCCAGCACCTTGACAGGGCGCACAGATACGCAGTATTTT.

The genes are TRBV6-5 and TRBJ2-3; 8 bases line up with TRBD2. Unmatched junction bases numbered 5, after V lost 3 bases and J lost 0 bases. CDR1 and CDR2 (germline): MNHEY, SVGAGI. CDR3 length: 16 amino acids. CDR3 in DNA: TGTGCCAGCAGTTATGAGGCGGGAGGAAGCACAGATACGCAGTATTTT. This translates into CASSYEAGGSTDTQYF.

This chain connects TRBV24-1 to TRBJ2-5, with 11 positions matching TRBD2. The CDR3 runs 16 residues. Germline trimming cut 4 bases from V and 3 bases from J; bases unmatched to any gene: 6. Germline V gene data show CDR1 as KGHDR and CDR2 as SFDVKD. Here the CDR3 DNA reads TGTGCCACCAGTGACCATAGCGGGGGGGATAAAGAGACCCAGTACTTC. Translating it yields CATSDHSGGDKETQYF.

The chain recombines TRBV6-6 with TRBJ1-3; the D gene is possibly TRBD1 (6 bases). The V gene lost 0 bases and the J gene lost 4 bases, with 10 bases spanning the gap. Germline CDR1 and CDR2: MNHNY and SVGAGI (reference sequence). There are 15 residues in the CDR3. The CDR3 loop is CASSYSTGTGNTIYF. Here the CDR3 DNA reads TGTGCCAGCAGTTACTCCACAGGGACGGGAAACACCATATATTTT.

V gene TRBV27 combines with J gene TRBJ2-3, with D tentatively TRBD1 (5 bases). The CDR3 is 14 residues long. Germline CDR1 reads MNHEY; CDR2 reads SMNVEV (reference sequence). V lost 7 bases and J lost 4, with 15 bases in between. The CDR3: CASTDRGTADTQYF. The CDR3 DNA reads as TGTGCCAGCACCGATAGGGGTACCGCAGATACGCAGTATTTT.

The CDR3 loop reads CASSLRQGDEQFF. CDR3 bases: TGTGCCAGCAGCTTAAGGCAGGGGGATGAGCAGTTCTTC. This rearrangement joins TRBV11-3 to TRBJ2-1; the match to TRBD1 covers 7 bases. This CDR3 is 13 amino acids long. Germline lookup yields CDR1 SGHNT and CDR2 YENEEA. After removal of 2 bases from V and 8 bases from J, the junction contained 3 bases not matched to a gene.

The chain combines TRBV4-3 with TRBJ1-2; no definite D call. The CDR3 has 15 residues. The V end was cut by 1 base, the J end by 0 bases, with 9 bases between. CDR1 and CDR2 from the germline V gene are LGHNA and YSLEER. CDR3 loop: CASSQAALANYGYTF. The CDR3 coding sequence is TGCGCCAGCAGCCAAGCTGCCCTAGCTAACTATGGCTACACCTTC.

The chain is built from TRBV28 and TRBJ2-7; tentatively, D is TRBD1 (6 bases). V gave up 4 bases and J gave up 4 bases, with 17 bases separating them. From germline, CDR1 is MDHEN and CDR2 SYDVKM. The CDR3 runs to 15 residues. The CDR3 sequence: CASSSRQATDYEQYF. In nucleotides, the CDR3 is TGTGCCAGCAGTTCCCGACAGGCTACCGATTACGAGCAGTACTTC.

The CDR3, as DNA: TGTGCCAGCGGGGACAGGTACCACTCTGGAAACACCATATATTTT. Translation gives CASGDRYHSGNTIYF. The chain links TRBV6-5 to TRBJ1-3; 8 bases are shared with TRBD1. The V gene end was trimmed by 8 bases and the J gene end by 0 bases; junction bases not matched to a gene: 6. From germline, CDR1 is MNHEY and CDR2 SVGAGI. The CDR3 totals 15 residues.

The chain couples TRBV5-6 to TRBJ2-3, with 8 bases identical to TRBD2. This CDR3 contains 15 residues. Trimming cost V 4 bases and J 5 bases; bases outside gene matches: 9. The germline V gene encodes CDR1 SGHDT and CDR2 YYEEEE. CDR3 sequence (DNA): TGTGCCAGCAGCCCTCAACGCCTAGCGGGAGATACGCAGTATTTT. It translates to CASSPQRLAGDTQYF.

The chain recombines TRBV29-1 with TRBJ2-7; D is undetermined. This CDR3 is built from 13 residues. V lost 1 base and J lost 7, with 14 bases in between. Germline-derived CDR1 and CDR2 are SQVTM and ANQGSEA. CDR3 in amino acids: CSVEGTSPGEQYF. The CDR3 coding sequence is TGCAGCGTTGAAGGCACCTCGCCGGGTGAGCAGTACTTC.

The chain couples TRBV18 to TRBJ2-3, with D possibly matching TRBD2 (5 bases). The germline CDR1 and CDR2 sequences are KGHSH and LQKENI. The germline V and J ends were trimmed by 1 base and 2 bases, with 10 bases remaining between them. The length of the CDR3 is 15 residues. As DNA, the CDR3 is TGTGCCAGCTCACCACGGAGCGGAAACACAGATACGCAGTATTTT. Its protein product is CASSPRSGNTDTQYF.

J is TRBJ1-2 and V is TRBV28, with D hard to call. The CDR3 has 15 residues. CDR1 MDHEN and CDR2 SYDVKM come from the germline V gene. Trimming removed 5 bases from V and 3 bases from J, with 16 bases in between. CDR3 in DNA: TGTGCCAGCAGTGACATGGCGGGCCTCTACTATGGCTACACCTTC. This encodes CASSDMAGLYYGYTF.

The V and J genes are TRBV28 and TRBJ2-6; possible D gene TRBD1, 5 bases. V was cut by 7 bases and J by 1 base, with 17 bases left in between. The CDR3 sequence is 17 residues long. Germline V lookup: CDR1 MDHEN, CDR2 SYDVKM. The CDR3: CASNYWWQGSGANVLTF. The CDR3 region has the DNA TGTGCCAGCAATTATTGGTGGCAGGGATCTGGGGCCAACGTCCTGACTTTC.

This CDR3 reads CASSLWTSEHEQFF. Written as DNA, the CDR3 is TGTGCCAGCAGTTTATGGACTAGCGAGCATGAGCAGTTCTTC. The chain couples TRBV28 to TRBJ2-1; TRBD2 matches 8 bases. The J segment lost 8 bases and the V segment lost 0 bases, leaving 3 bases of the junction unmatched. This CDR3 spans 14 amino acids. Germline loops: CDR1 MDHEN, CDR2 SYDVKM.

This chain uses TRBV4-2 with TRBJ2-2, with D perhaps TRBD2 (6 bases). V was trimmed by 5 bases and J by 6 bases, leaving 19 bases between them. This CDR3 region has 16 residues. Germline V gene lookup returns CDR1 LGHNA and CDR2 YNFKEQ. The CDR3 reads CASSTRPGGTAGELFF. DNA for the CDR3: TGTGCCAGCAGCACTCGACCCGGGGGAACGGCCGGGGAGCTGTTTTTT.